This TCR beta chain was identified in a study of cytomegalovirus exposure and HLA in healthy donors. Findings and limits, study-wide: TCR beta chains numbering 164 were designated cytomegalovirus-associated. Across donors, most TCRs were seen rarely, yet some public ones were widespread.

About this clone itself: Its antigen is not known.

V was clipped by 6 bases and J by 4 bases, with 15 bases between them. This CDR3 has 14 residues. CDR1 LNHDA and CDR2 SQIVND come from the germline V gene (reference sequence). TCRdb's copy holds only in-frame clones and misses some; the assay was immunoSEQ multiplex PCR. The sample consists of some 140,000 clones, roughly nine tenths of them appearing once. The clonotype comes from a man between 18 and 35 years old in good health and CMV-seronegative. The sample consisted of PBMCs. The gene calls are TRBV19 and TRBJ1-2, with TRBD1 as a possible D gene (5 bases). The CDR3 reads CASRSRGNLYGYTF. CDR3 nucleotides: TGTGCCAGTAGGAGTCGGGGGAACCTCTATGGCTACACCTTC.